The present T cell receptor (beta chain) was sequenced within a study of blood T cell repertoires in COVID-19. Study details: The United States, Italy and Spain were the sources of the acute and convalescent COVID-19 samples. T cells, B-cell-depleted T cells, or PBMCs supplied cDNA or gDNA.

V was pared by 0 bases and J by 7 bases, with 12 bases between. Germline values: CDR1 LGHNA, CDR2 YSLEER. This CDR3 has 14 amino acids. This clone was counted only a few times. As handled by the study authors: Quantification of nucleated cells was approximated via reference gene primer amplification. Assay used: immunoSEQ multiplex PCR; TCRdb lists only in-frame clones, some missing. V and J calls and clone size are given by that table; D and trimming were obtained from the DNA. The repertoire includes over 300,000 clones, around 86% of them detected once, and 1.5% to 2% sits in the top ten. This chain links TRBV4-3 with TRBJ1-1; weak D call: TRBD1 (5 bases). Sequences were obtained from peripheral blood. This TCR derives from a woman in her forties or fifties with acute or convalescent COVID-19. The CDR3, as DNA: TGCGCCAGCAGCCAAGAGGGGATAGGGGTTGAAGCTTTCTTT. Translated: CASSQEGIGVEAFF.